One T cell receptor (beta chain) is described in this entry. Data came from immunoSEQ multiplex PCR; TCRdb stores just in-frame clones and leaves some out. The sample contains about 75,000 clones, around 84% of which appear only once. This specimen belongs to a study of control samples from healthy donors and cancer patients. From germline, CDR1 is MNHNS and CDR2 SASEGT. With 4 bases clipped from V and 0 bases from J, the junction kept 4 bases outside the gene matches. CDR3 length: 17 residues. The sequence was collected from a man aged 45-65 years in good health. Sequenced input: blood. The chain couples TRBV6-1 to TRBJ2-6; 9 bases agree with TRBD1. The CDR3 is CASSGDRGSSGANVLTF. Here the CDR3 DNA reads TGTGCCAGCAGTGGAGACAGGGGGAGCTCTGGGGCCAACGTCCTGACTTTC.